The 5 T cell receptor beta chains presented below share a single source sample, sequenced in a study of T cells in localized non-small cell lung cancer. Libraries were prepared by immunoSEQ multiplex PCR; TCRdb keeps only in-frame clonotypes and omits some of them. The profile shows more than 45,000 clones, roughly nine tenths of them singletons. Here the sequenced sample was PBMCs, taken before any cancer treatment. These TCRs come from a man aged 35 to 70 with stage II lung adenocarcinoma.

The chain employs TRBV5-1 and TRBJ2-1; either TRBD1 or TRBD2 may supply D (5 bases each). The CDR3 has 16 residues. The germline V gene encodes CDR1 SGHRS and CDR2 YFSETQ. With 2 bases removed from V and 0 bases from J, the gap between germline ends came to 12 bases. In nucleotides, the CDR3 is TGCGCCAGCAGCTTATCCGGGGCTAGCTCCTACAATGAGCAGTTCTTC. Its translation is CASSLSGASSYNEQFF.

This rearrangement joins TRBV6-1 to TRBJ2-1; no firm D call. V dropped 5 bases and J dropped 4 bases, with 9 bases sitting between them. Germline V CDR1 and CDR2: MNHNS, SASEGT. CDR3 length: 13 amino acids. DNA of the CDR3: TGTGCCAGCAGTATTGGGGTTTACAATGAGCAGTTCTTC. It specifies CASSIGVYNEQFF.

This clone has more than one count but fewer than ten. The chain recombines TRBV27 with TRBJ2-3, with D unclear. The CDR3 runs to 14 residues. Germline V gene data show CDR1 as MNHEY and CDR2 as SMNVEV (reference sequence). V was pared by 2 bases and J by 0 bases, with 6 bases between. The CDR3 region is CASSLISSTDTQYF. CDR3 in DNA: TGTGCCAGCAGTTTAATTTCTAGCACAGATACGCAGTATTTT.

The chain recombines TRBV4-1 with TRBJ2-2; D tentatively reads TRBD1 or TRBD2 (6 bases each). The CDR3 has 18 residues. Trimming shortened V by 3 bases and J by 0 bases, and 17 bases separated the two germline ends. Germline values: CDR1 MGHRA, CDR2 YSYEKL. The CDR3 is CASSHPRGTIANTGELFF. CDR3 nucleotide sequence: TGCGCCAGCAGCCACCCCCGGGGGACAATCGCGAACACCGGGGAGCTGTTTTTT.

The chain has TRBV6-1 and TRBJ1-1; D may be TRBD1 (5 bases). Trimming cost V 4 bases and J 9 bases, with 18 bases left between them. Germline CDR1 is MNHNS and CDR2 is SASEGT. The CDR3 extends over 14 amino acids. The CDR3 sequence: CASSVDPGTSQAFF. CDR3 nucleotide sequence: TGTGCCAGCAGTGTCGACCCCGGGACTTCCCAAGCTTTCTTT.